Listed below are T cell receptor beta chains from one sample, sequenced in a study of Graves' ophthalmopathy and Graves' hyperthyroidism. TCRdb used MiXCR to reprocess the multiplex PCR reads, holding one entry per CDR3 protein. The sample shows approximately 540,000 distinct CDR3 sequences, under 40% of them seen only once. The sequenced sample consisted of peripheral blood or thyroid tissue (not recorded which). The receptors stem from an adult man with Graves' hyperthyroidism. CDR3s leave out the opening cysteine and the closing phenylalanine or tryptophan. Size values are once, few and many counts, or a class for expanded clones, and some rows have none.

clone_size | v_call | cdr3_aa
few | TRBV5-4 | ASSPRNRSYEQY
few | TRBV19 | ASSMKRGTTDTQY
few | TRBV28 | ASSFGTGGSGYT
. | TRBV12-3/TRBV12-4 | ASSSQGLGNQPQH
few | TRBV6-5 | AISEFRATNEKLF
. | TRBV29-1 | SGTGVYNEQF
many | TRBV29-1 | SVEGGATEAF
. | TRBV2 | PTGTLRETQY
many | TRBV6-5 | ASSFGAGGQETQY
. | TRBV6-5 | ASSVSGGDQPQH
. | TRBV20-1 | SAISLDRGAHEQY
many | TRBV12-3/TRBV12-4 | ASSFRDYTYEQY
many | TRBV7-6 | ASSLVPRGAGRDEQY
. | TRBV24-1 | ATSDRTGGYGYT
. | TRBV29-1 | SAADRAKNIQY
many | TRBV19 | ASTTTGSQETQY
many | TRBV20-1 | SARDRGQGDYEQY
many | TRBV24-1 | ATSDVLQGSMETQY
many | TRBV29-1 | SVVPRGGRNTEAF
few | TRBV4-1 | ASSQVGRREREQY
many | TRBV13 | ASSLWTGSGANVLT
many | TRBV6-6 | ASSSWTEGYT